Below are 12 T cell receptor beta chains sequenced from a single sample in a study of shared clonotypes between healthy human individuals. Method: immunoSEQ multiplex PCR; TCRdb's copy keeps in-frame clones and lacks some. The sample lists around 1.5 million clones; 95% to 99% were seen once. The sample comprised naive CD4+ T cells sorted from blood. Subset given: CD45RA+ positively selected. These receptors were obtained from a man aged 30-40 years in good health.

CDR3 residues: CASSTTGLAARETQYF. The CDR3 DNA follows: TGCGCCAGCAGCACAACGGGACTAGCAGCTAGAGAGACCCAGTACTTC. The rearrangement joins TRBV5-1 to TRBJ2-5; 9 bases line up with TRBD2. Germline lookup yields CDR1 SGHRS and CDR2 YFSETQ. J lost 4 bases, V lost 4 bases, and 11 bases had no gene match. The CDR3 has 16 residues.

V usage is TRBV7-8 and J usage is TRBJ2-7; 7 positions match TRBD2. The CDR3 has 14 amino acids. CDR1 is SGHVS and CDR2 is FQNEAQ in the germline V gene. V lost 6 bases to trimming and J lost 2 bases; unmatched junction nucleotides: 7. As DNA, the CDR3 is TGTGCCAGCAGTAATCCCGGGGGGACCTACGAGCAGTACTTC. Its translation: CASSNPGGTYEQYF.

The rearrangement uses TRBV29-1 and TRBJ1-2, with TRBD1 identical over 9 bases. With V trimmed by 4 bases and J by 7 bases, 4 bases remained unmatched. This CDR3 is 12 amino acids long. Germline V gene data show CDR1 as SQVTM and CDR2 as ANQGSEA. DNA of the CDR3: TGCAGCGTTGTGGGACAGGGCATTGGCTACACCTTC. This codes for CSVVGQGIGYTF.

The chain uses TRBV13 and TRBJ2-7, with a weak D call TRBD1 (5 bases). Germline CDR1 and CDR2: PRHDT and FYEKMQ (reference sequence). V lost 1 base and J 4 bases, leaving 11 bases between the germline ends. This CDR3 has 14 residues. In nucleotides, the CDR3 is TGTGCCAGCAGCTTAGACCGGACACCTTACGAGCAGTACTTC. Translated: CASSLDRTPYEQYF.

The CDR3 is CASSFSDRGGSMVYEQYF. CDR3 nucleotide sequence: TGCGCCAGCAGCTTTTCCGACAGGGGAGGTAGTATGGTCTACGAGCAGTACTTC. The chain combines TRBV5-1 with TRBJ2-7; TRBD1 matches at 8 bases. J lost 3 bases, V lost 2 bases, and 16 bases had no gene match. The CDR3 contains 18 residues. Germline lookup yields CDR1 SGHRS and CDR2 YFSETQ.

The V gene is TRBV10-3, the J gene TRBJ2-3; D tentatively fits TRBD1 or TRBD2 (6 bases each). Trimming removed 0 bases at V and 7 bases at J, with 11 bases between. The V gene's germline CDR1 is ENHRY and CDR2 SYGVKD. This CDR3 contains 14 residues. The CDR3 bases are TGTGCCATCAGTGAGTCCGGGGGCGGGAATACGCAGTATTTT. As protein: CAISESGGGNTQYF.

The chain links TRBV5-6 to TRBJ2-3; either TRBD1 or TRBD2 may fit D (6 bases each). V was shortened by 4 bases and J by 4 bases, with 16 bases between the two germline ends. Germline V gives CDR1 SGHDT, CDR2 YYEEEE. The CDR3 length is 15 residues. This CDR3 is CASSHWGARADTQYF. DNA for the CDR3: TGTGCCAGCAGCCATTGGGGGGCGCGAGCAGATACGCAGTATTTT.

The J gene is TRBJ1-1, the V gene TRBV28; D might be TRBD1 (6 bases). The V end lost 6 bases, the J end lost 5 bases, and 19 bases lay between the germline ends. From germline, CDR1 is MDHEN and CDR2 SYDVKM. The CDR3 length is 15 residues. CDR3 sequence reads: CASSLRRDTRTEAFF. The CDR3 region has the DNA TGTGCCAGCAGCCTTAGAAGGGACACCCGAACTGAAGCTTTCTTT.

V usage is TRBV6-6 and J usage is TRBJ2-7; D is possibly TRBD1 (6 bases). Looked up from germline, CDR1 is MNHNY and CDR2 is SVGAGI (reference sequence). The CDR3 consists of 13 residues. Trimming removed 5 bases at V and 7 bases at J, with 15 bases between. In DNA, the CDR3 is TGTGCCAGCAGTCTAACGGGACAAAGGGAGCAGTACTTC. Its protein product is CASSLTGQREQYF.

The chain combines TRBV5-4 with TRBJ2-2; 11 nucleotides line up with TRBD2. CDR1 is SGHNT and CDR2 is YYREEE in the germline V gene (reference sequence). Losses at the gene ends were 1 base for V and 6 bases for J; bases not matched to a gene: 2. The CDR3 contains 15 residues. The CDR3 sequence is CASSLQLAGAGELFF. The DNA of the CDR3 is TGTGCCAGCAGCTTGCAACTAGCGGGAGCCGGGGAGCTGTTTTTT. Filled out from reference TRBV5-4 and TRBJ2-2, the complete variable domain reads ETGVTQSPTHLIKTRGQQVTLRCSSQSGHNTVSWYQQALGQGPQFIFQYYREEENGRGNFPPRFSGLQFPNYSSELNVNALELDDSALYLCASSLQLAGAGELFFGEGSRLTVL.

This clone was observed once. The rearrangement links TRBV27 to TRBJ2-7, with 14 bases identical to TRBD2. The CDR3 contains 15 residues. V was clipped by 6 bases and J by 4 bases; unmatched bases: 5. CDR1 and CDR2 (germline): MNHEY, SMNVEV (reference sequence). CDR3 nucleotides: TGTGCCAGCAGCGGACTAGCGGGAGGAATATACGAGCAGTACTTC. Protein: CASSGLAGGIYEQYF.

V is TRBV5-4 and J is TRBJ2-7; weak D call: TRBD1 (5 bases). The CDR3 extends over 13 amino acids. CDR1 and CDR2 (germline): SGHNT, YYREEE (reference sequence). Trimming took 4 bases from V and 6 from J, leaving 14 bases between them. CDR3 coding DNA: TGTGCCAGCAGCCAAGCCCAGGGTCGCGAGCAGTACTTC. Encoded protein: CASSQAQGREQYF.